The 27 T cell receptor beta chains below all came from one sample that was sequenced in a study of a mutant IDH1 vaccine in newly diagnosed glioma. The sample's time point: week 5, during vaccination. One vaccine dose held 300 ug of mutant IDH1 20-mer peptide and came with topical imiquimod. No cognate antigen is known for these TCRs. Clones were read by immunoSEQ multiplex PCR, and TCRdb kept only the in-frame ones, dropping some. The sample lists around 78,000 clones, more than 85% occurring once. This specimen consisted of PBMCs, obtained from a glioma patient whose treatment included an IDH1 peptide vaccine. The receptors were gathered from a woman aged 50 to 60 with glioma.

The genes are TRBV19 and TRBJ2-7; 8 nucleotides line up with TRBD1. Germline CDR1 LNHDA, CDR2 SQIVND (reference sequence). V lost 4 bases and J lost 6; bases outside the gene matches: 5. The CDR3 covers 13 residues. The CDR3 protein is CASSKDRVREQYF. CDR3 in DNA: TGTGCCAGTAGTAAGGACAGGGTTCGCGAGCAGTACTTC.

The genes are TRBV27 and TRBJ2-1, with TRBD1 matching 10 bases. V lost 5 bases, J lost 4 bases, and 5 bases stayed unmatched. This CDR3 region has 15 residues. CDR1 is MNHEY, CDR2 SMNVEV, per germline (reference sequence). The CDR3 sequence: CASSRGTGAYNEQFF. The CDR3 DNA reads as TGTGCCAGCAGTAGAGGGACAGGGGCTTACAATGAGCAGTTCTTC.

The J gene is TRBJ2-7, the V gene TRBV7-9, with D possibly being TRBD1 (5 bases). The CDR3 sequence is 13 residues long. CDR1 and CDR2 from the germline V gene are SEHNR and FQNEAQ (reference sequence). The V end was cut by 8 bases, the J end by 2 bases, with 13 bases between. CDR3 DNA: TGTGCCAGCCTTGGGGCCCACCCCTACGAGCAGTACTTC. Translating gives CASLGAHPYEQYF.

The table lists this clone with a few counts. The V and J genes are TRBV6-4 and TRBJ2-7; D perhaps matches TRBD2 (6 bases). This CDR3 has 13 residues. From germline, CDR1 is MRHNA and CDR2 SNTAGT. Trimming cost V 10 bases and J 4 bases, with 17 bases left between them. CDR3 region: CAIAGLEAYEQYF. CDR3 sequence (DNA): TGTGCCATCGCGGGGCTAGAGGCTTACGAGCAGTACTTC.

V usage is TRBV19 and J usage is TRBJ1-5; 8 nucleotides agree with TRBD1. The CDR3 is 18 residues long. V was pared by 7 bases and J by 2 bases, with 16 bases of the junction left unmatched. Germline V gives CDR1 LNHDA, CDR2 SQIVND (reference sequence). The CDR3: CASTSGTGQKFGNQPQHF. The CDR3 bases are TGTGCCAGTACATCAGGGACAGGTCAAAAATTTGGCAATCAGCCCCAGCATTTT.

V is TRBV2 and J is TRBJ2-7; D tentatively reads TRBD1 or TRBD2 (5 bases each). With 6 bases removed from V and 2 bases from J, the gap between germline ends came to 17 bases. The length of the CDR3 is 15 residues. Germline V gene sequence: CDR1 SNHLY, CDR2 FYNNEI. This chain's CDR3 is CASRTDRKGPYEQYF. The CDR3 region has the DNA TGTGCCAGCAGGACTGACCGCAAGGGACCCTACGAGCAGTACTTC.

This chain connects TRBV10-3 to TRBJ1-1; D gene unclear. The CDR3 runs 15 residues. V lost 0 bases and J lost 1, with 9 bases in between. Germline CDR1 is ENHRY and CDR2 is SYGVKD. CDR3 sequence: CAISESTRGNTEAFF. The CDR3 coding sequence is TGTGCCATCAGTGAGTCGACGAGAGGGAACACTGAAGCTTTCTTT.

This sequence joins TRBV19 and TRBJ1-1; TRBD1 matches 10 bases. This CDR3 has 16 residues. Germline trimming cut 7 bases from V and 0 bases from J; bases unmatched to any gene: 8. Germline V gene lookup returns CDR1 LNHDA and CDR2 SQIVND (reference sequence). CDR3 sequence: CASKFLDRGLNTEAFF. The CDR3, as DNA: TGTGCCAGTAAATTTTTGGACAGGGGGTTGAACACTGAAGCTTTCTTT.

The chain employs TRBV5-1 and TRBJ2-3; D may be TRBD1 or TRBD2 (5 bases each). Per the germline V gene, CDR1 is SGHRS and CDR2 is YFSETQ. Trimming pared 4 bases from V and 5 bases from J, leaving 17 bases between. The CDR3 has 15 residues. CDR3 coding DNA: TGCGCCAGCAGCACGGACAAGCCGGCGGGAGATACGCAGTATTTT. Translating it yields CASSTDKPAGDTQYF.

V gene TRBV7-9 combines with J gene TRBJ2-5, with 8 bases fitting TRBD2. Per the germline V gene, CDR1 is SEHNR and CDR2 is FQNEAQ (reference sequence). Trimming at V came to 5 bases and at J to 4 bases, leaving 9 bases not matched to a gene. This CDR3 has 15 amino acids. CDR3 sequence: CASSPPTSALETQYF. In DNA, the CDR3 is TGTGCCAGCAGCCCCCCGACTAGCGCCCTAGAGACCCAGTACTTC.

This clone showed up just once. The chain links TRBV27 to TRBJ2-7; TRBD1 matches at 7 bases. With V trimmed by 6 bases and J by 4 bases, 12 bases remained unmatched. Germline V gene lookup returns CDR1 MNHEY and CDR2 SMNVEV (reference sequence). This CDR3 contains 15 residues. CDR3 nucleotides: TGTGCCAGCAGCATAGACAGGGTCCGCCTTTACGAGCAGTACTTC. Its protein product is CASSIDRVRLYEQYF.

This rearrangement joins TRBV30 to TRBJ2-5, with a tentative D call TRBD2 (6 bases). V was pared by 1 base and J by 7 bases, with 13 bases between. The CDR3 contains 13 residues. Germline lookup yields CDR1 GTSNPN and CDR2 SVGIG (reference sequence). The CDR3 sequence is CAWSGSGPRTQYF. CDR3 DNA: TGTGCCTGGAGTGGTAGCGGACCACGGACCCAGTACTTC.

The rearrangement joins TRBV5-1 to TRBJ2-2; TRBD1 agrees at 7 bases. V dropped 0 bases and J dropped 5; count of bases not matched to a gene: 4. Germline values: CDR1 SGHRS, CDR2 YFSETQ. CDR3 length equals 15 residues. The DNA of the CDR3 is TGCGCCAGCAGCTTGGGGACAGGTCCTACCGGGGAGCTGTTTTTT. Amino acids: CASSLGTGPTGELFF.

The sample holds one count of this clone. The chain recombines TRBV4-1 with TRBJ1-4; tentative D call: TRBD1 (5 bases). The germline CDR1 and CDR2 sequences are MGHRA and YSYEKL. This CDR3 spans 14 amino acids. V was cut by 11 bases and J by 5 bases, with 18 bases left in between. CDR3 residues: CASRIGEANEKLFF. In DNA, the CDR3 is TGCGCCTCAAGGATAGGGGAGGCGAATGAAAAACTGTTTTTT.

The V call is TRBV5-1, the J call TRBJ2-1, with TRBD2 matching over 13 bases. Unmatched junction bases numbered 10, after V lost 3 bases and J lost 7 bases. The CDR3 spans 17 residues. Germline V CDR1 and CDR2: SGHRS, YFSETQ. For the CDR3, the DNA is TGCGCCAGCAGCTCGACTAGCGGGAGGCTTTTGGGGAATGAGCAGTTCTTC. Its protein product is CASSSTSGRLLGNEQFF.

The gene calls are TRBV4-1 and TRBJ1-4; possibly TRBD1 for D (6 bases). Trimming cost V 4 bases and J 5 bases, with 11 bases left between them. The CDR3 is made up of 14 amino acids. Germline lookup yields CDR1 MGHRA and CDR2 YSYEKL. Written as DNA, the CDR3 is TGCGCCAGCAGCCTAGGACAGCAAAATGAAAAACTGTTTTTT. Its protein product is CASSLGQQNEKLFF.

The chain couples TRBV5-1 to TRBJ2-5; D perhaps matches TRBD1 (6 bases). Trimming took off 2 bases at V and 1 base at J, with 15 bases between the two ends. Germline V gene data show CDR1 as SGHRS and CDR2 as YFSETQ. The length of the CDR3 is 16 residues. CDR3 nucleotides: TGCGCCAGCAGCTTCGGCGGACAGTCCTCCCAAGAGACCCAGTACTTC. This encodes CASSFGGQSSQETQYF.

This rearrangement joins TRBV9 to TRBJ2-7; 8 bases line up with TRBD2. The CDR3 totals 15 residues. The V segment lost 0 bases and the J segment 0 bases; nucleotides outside the gene matches: 2. Germline V gene sequence: CDR1 SGDLS, CDR2 YYNGEE. The CDR3 here is CASSVGGRNSYEQYF. The CDR3 DNA sequence: TGTGCCAGCAGCGTAGGCGGGAGGAACTCCTACGAGCAGTACTTC.

The CDR3 nucleotides are TGTGCCAGCAAGACCGGGGGTGACACTGAAGCTTTCTTT. Protein sequence: CASKTGGDTEAFF. The J gene is TRBJ1-1, the V gene TRBV6-6; a possible D gene is TRBD1 (5 bases). Germline lookup yields CDR1 MNHNY and CDR2 SVGAGI (reference sequence). The CDR3 is 13 amino acids. Trimming removed 7 bases from V and 3 bases from J, with 12 bases in between.

CDR3: CASSLGVSTGGLTF. CDR3 DNA sequence: TGTGCCAGCAGCTTAGGGGTGTCGACAGGGGGCTTGACCTTC. V gene TRBV7-6 combines with J gene TRBJ1-2; 10 nucleotides match TRBD1. Germline V gene data show CDR1 as SGHVS and CDR2 as FNYEAQ. The CDR3 contains 14 residues. J gave up 14 bases and V 1 base, and 10 bases lay outside the gene matches.

The CDR3 DNA is TGTGCTAGTGGTCGACAGGGCGGGCGCGACGAGCAGTACTTC. Translating it yields CASGRQGGRDEQYF. The chain couples TRBV12-5 to TRBJ2-7; 7 bases align to TRBD1. The CDR3 sequence is 14 residues long. V lost 5 bases and J lost 5; bases outside the gene matches: 9. Germline lookup yields CDR1 LGHNT and CDR2 FRNRAP.

This clone was recorded only once. The V gene is TRBV18, the J gene TRBJ2-5; 8 bases are a match to TRBD1. The CDR3 is 14 amino acids. V was clipped by 3 bases and J by 2 bases; unmatched bases: 2. The germline V gene has CDR1 KGHSH and CDR2 LQKENI. CDR3 nucleotides: TGTGCCAGCTCACCGGGGACAGGTCAAGAGACCCAGTACTTC. It is translated as CASSPGTGQETQYF.

The chain links TRBV6-5 to TRBJ1-2; 8 nucleotides agree with TRBD1. CDR1 is MNHEY and CDR2 is SVGAGI in the germline V gene. The CDR3 totals 14 residues. V dropped 5 bases and J dropped 5; count of bases not matched to a gene: 7. The CDR3 reads CASSQNTGGYGYTF. The CDR3 nucleotides are TGTGCCAGCAGTCAAAATACAGGGGGGTATGGCTACACCTTC.

The gene calls are TRBV5-1 and TRBJ2-1; a possible D gene is TRBD2 (5 bases). Trimming removed 4 bases at V and 10 bases at J, with 12 bases between. Germline lookup yields CDR1 SGHRS and CDR2 YFSETQ. The CDR3 totals 12 residues. The CDR3 is CASSLLAGEQFF. Here the CDR3 DNA reads TGCGCCAGCAGCCTCCTAGCCGGAGAGCAGTTCTTC.

The chain combines TRBV19 with TRBJ2-5; 7 nucleotides agree with TRBD1. This CDR3 spans 12 amino acids. Unmatched junction bases numbered 1, after V lost 7 bases and J lost 2 bases. Germline CDR1 LNHDA, CDR2 SQIVND (reference sequence). As DNA, the CDR3 is TGTGCCAGTACGGACAGGCAAGAGACCCAGTACTTC. The encoded protein is CASTDRQETQYF.

The chain joins TRBV4-1 to TRBJ2-6; 7 bases align to TRBD2. The CDR3 has 17 amino acids. The V gene end was trimmed by 4 bases and the J gene end by 0 bases; junction bases not matched to a gene: 6. Germline V gene data show CDR1 as MGHRA and CDR2 as YSYEKL. The CDR3 region has the DNA TGCGCCAGCAGCCTCCTAGCGGTCTTCTCTGGGGCCAACGTCCTGACTTTC. Translated, it gives CASSLLAVFSGANVLTF.

The V and J genes are TRBV2 and TRBJ1-1, with D possibly being TRBD1 (6 bases). There are 13 residues in the CDR3. Trimming cost V 4 bases and J 4 bases, with 10 bases left between them. CDR1 and CDR2 from the germline V gene are SNHLY and FYNNEI. The CDR3 protein is CASSGTGTTEAFF. The CDR3 nucleotides are TGTGCCAGCAGTGGTACAGGGACCACTGAAGCTTTCTTT.